This is a list of T cell receptor beta chains from one sample in a study of blood T cell repertoires in COVID-19. The table came from immunoSEQ multiplex PCR; TCRdb's copy has only in-frame clones and leaves some out. The sample yields approximately 250,000 clones, about 91% seen once. The source material was PBMCs or T cells enriched from blood (not recorded which). All receptors derive from a man in his forties who had been exposed to COVID-19. The CDR3 runs from the conserved cysteine through the conserved F or W.

j_call v_call cdr3_length cdr3_aa
TRBJ1-1 TRBV18 15 CASSPSGQQNTEAFF
TRBJ1-5 TRBV18 15 CASSPTAWGSQPQHF
TRBJ2-1 TRBV29-1 16 CSVEEVLDYQYNEQFF
TRBJ2-1 TRBV30 12 CAWSVQGQEQFF
TRBJ1-3 TRBV19 16 CASRSTGVEPGNTIYF
TRBJ1-5 TRBV6-2/TRBV6-3 15 CASSPRGPSNQPQHF
TRBJ2-7 TRBV7-9 17 CASAGAGESGRAYEQYF
TRBJ1-5 TRBV6-2/TRBV6-3 14 CASSYSAGNQPQHF
TRBJ1-1 TRBV2 12 CASSEARSVAFF
TRBJ2-1 TRBV5-1 16 CASRPRLAGGRNEQFF
TRBJ2-1 TRBV7-2 16 CASSEYSGRARNEQFF
TRBJ2-1 TRBV7-2 14 CASSSLRVWEEQFF
TRBJ1-4 TRBV28 21 CASSLWGQGQGPTNLNEKLFF
TRBJ2-3 TRBV10-3 17 CAISGRVGGGGTDTQYF
TRBJ2-2 TRBV15 13 CATSIGGTGELFF
TRBJ2-7 TRBV29-1 13 CSVGGGFSYEQYF
TRBJ2-2 TRBV6-6 15 CASSYPGQGVGELFF
TRBJ2-5 TRBV28 15 CASSFSSGEQETQYF
TRBJ1-1 TRBV7-3 13 CASSQGGNTEAFF
TRBJ2-7 TRBV7-2 15 CASSLDYPVTYEQYF
TRBJ2-7 TRBV29-1 13 CSVGETGPHEQYF
TRBJ1-1 TRBV7-3 13 CASSRQGATEAFF
TRBJ1-5 TRBV19 13 CASRDRENQPQHF
TRBJ1-1 TRBV2 13 CASSEIENTEAFF
TRBJ1-2 TRBV5-1 14 CASSPTDTNYGYTF
TRBJ2-2 TRBV3-1/TRBV3-2 16 CASSPEGLAGVGELFF
TRBJ1-1 TRBV7-6 12 CASSFPAGEAFF
TRBJ2-2 TRBV7-9 16 CASTLAGGFNTGELFF
TRBJ2-1 TRBV12-2 15 CASLETLAGYNEQFF
TRBJ1-6 TRBV5-4 14 CASSLWGGNSPLHF
TRBJ2-1 TRBV10-1 15 CASKIRGLGYNEQFF
TRBJ2-2 TRBV7-9 14 CASVAGGVTGELFF
TRBJ1-3 TRBV14 16 CASSQYRGASGNTIYF
TRBJ1-1 TRBV6-5 13 CASLISMNTEAFF
TRBJ2-1 TRBV4-1 15 CASSPLGGVYNEQFF
TRBJ1-1 TRBV10-1 15 CASSQTGVGRTEAFF
TRBJ2-7 TRBV6-6 14 CASREKQAPYEQYF
TRBJ2-2 TRBV5-1 16 CASSLSSPANTGELFF
TRBJ2-3 TRBV30 14 CAWGPAGVFDTQYF
TRBJ2-2 TRBV5-8 17 CASSLGLAGRNTGELFF
TRBJ2-5 TRBV12-5 16 CASGQPGHAQKETQYF
TRBJ1-1 TRBV7-8 17 CASSSKRAGAGGPEAFF